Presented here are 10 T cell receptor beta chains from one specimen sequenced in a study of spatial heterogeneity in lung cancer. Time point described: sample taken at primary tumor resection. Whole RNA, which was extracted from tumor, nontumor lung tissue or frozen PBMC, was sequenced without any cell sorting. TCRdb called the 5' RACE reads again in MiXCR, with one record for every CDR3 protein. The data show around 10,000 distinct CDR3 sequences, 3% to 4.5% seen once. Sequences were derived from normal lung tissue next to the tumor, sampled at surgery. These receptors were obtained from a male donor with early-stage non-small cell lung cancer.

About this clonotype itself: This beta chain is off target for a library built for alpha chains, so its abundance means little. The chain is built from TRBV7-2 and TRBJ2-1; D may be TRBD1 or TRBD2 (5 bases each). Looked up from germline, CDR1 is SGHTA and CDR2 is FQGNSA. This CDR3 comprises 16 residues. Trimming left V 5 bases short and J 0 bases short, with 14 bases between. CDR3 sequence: CASSKQRGGSYNEQFF. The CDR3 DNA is TGTGCCAGCAGCAAGCAGAGGGGTGGCTCCTACAATGAGCAGTTCTTC.

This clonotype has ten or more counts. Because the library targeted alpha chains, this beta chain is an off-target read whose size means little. Here the CDR3 DNA reads TGCAGTGCTAGAGATTCTTCCAGGCAATATGGCTACACCTTC. Residues: CSARDSSRQYGYTF. The genes are TRBV20-1 and TRBJ1-2; D unresolved. The V end lost 0 bases, the J end lost 5 bases, and 13 bases lay between the germline ends. The CDR3 is 14 amino acids. The germline gives CDR1 DFQATT, CDR2 SNEGSKA (reference sequence).

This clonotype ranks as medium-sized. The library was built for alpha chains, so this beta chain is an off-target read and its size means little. CDR3 sequence (DNA): TGTGCCAGCAGCCGGGGGTACCAAGAGACCCAGTACTTC. Amino acids: CASSRGYQETQYF. The V call is TRBV7-2, the J call TRBJ2-5; D may be TRBD2 (6 bases). Germline V gene data show CDR1 as SGHTA and CDR2 as FQGNSA. The CDR3 consists of 13 residues. With 5 bases removed from V and 0 bases from J, the gap between germline ends came to 7 bases.

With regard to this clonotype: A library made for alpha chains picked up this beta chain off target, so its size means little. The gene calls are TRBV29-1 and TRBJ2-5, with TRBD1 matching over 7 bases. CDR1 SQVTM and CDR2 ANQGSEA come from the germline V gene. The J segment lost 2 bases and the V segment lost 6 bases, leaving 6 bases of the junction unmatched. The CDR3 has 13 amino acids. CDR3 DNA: TGCAGCGTGCCGACAGGGTTTCAAGAGACCCAGTACTTC. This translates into CSVPTGFQETQYF. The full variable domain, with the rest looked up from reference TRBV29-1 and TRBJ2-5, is SAVISQKPSRDICQRGTSLTIQCQVDSQVTMMFWYRQQPGQSLTLIATANQGSEATYESGFVIDKFPISRPNLTFSTLTVSNMSPEDSSIYLCSVPTGFQETQYFGPGTRLLVL.

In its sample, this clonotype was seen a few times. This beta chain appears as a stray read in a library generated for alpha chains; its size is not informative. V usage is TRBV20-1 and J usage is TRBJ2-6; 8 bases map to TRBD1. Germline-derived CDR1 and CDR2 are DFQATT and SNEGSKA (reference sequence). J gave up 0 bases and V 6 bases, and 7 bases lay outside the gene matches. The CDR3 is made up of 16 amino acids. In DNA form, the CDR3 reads TGCAGTGCCAGGGGACAGGAGAGCTCTGGGGCCAACGTCCTGACTTTC. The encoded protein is CSARGQESSGANVLTF.

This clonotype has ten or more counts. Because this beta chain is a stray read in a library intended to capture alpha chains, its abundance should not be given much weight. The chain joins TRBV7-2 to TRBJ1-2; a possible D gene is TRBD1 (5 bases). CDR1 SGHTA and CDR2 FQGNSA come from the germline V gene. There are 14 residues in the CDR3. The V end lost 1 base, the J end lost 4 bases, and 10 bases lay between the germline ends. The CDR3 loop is CASSLGPQGYGYTF. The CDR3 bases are TGTGCCAGCAGCTTAGGCCCCCAGGGCTATGGCTACACCTTC.

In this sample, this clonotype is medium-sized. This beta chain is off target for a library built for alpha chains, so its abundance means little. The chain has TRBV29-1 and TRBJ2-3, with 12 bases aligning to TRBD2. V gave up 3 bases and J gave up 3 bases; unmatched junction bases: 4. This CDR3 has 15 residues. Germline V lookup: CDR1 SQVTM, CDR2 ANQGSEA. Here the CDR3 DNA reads TGCAGCGTTGAGACTAGCGGGAGTCCTACAGATACGCAGTATTTT. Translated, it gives CSVETSGSPTDTQYF.

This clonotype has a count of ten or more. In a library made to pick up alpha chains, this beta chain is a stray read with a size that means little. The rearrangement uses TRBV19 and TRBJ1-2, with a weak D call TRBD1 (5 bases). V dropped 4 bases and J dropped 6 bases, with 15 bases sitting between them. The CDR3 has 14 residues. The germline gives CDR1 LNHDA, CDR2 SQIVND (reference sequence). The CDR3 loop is CASSNPTETDGYTF. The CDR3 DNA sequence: TGTGCCAGTAGTAACCCGACAGAAACAGATGGCTACACCTTC.

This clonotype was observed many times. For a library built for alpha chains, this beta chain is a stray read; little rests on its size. CDR3 in amino acids: CASSLAGQGNNSPLHF. Written as DNA, the CDR3 is TGCGCCAGCAGCTTGGCCGGACAGGGGAACAATTCACCCCTCCACTTT. V is TRBV5-1 and J is TRBJ1-6, with 9 bases identical to TRBD1. Trimming took 0 bases from V and 7 from J; bases not matched to a gene: 5. Per the germline V gene, CDR1 is SGHRS and CDR2 is YFSETQ. The length of the CDR3 is 16 residues. Together with reference TRBV5-1 and TRBJ1-6, the CDR3 gives the full variable domain: KAGVTQTPRYLIKTRGQQVTLSCSPISGHRSVSWYQQTPGQGLQFLFEYFSETQRNKGNFPGRFSGRQFSNSRSEMNVSTLELGDSALYLCASSLAGQGNNSPLHFGNGTRLTVT.

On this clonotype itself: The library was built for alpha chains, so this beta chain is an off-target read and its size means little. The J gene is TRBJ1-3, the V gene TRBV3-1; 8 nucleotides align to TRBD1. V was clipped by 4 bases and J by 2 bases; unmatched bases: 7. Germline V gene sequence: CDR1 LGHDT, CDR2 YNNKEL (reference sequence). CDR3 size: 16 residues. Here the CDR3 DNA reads TGTGCCAGCAGCCCCACCCAGACAGGGGCTGGAAACACCATATATTTT. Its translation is CASSPTQTGAGNTIYF.